These 7 T cell receptor beta chains came from one sample sequenced in a study of Graves' ophthalmopathy and Graves' hyperthyroidism. Investigators amplified TCR beta CDR3 regions from RNA transcripts. RT-PCR with HTBI primers came first, then second-round multiplex PCR. Each CDR3 protein gets one entry after TCRdb re-called the multiplex PCR reads with MiXCR. The sample includes over a million distinct CDR3 sequences, about two fifths of them seen just once. Input material: peripheral blood or thyroid tissue (not recorded which). Receptors originate from an adult man with Graves' hyperthyroidism.

This chain uses TRBV6-6 with TRBJ2-7, with 12 bases matching TRBD1. Germline V gives CDR1 MNHNY, CDR2 SVGAGI (reference sequence). The CDR3 totals 18 residues. J was trimmed by 6 bases and V by 0 bases; bases with no gene match: 12. CDR3 DNA sequence: TGTGCCAGCAGTTACTCGATGGCGCCGGGACAGGGGGCTACCGAGCAGTACTTC. This codes for CASSYSMAPGQGATEQYF.

This clonotype was seen only a few times. The gene calls are TRBV27 and TRBJ2-7, with 9 bases fitting TRBD1. V lost 3 bases to trimming and J lost 9 bases; unmatched junction nucleotides: 12. This CDR3 has 15 amino acids. Germline CDR1 reads MNHEY; CDR2 reads SMNVEV (reference sequence). CDR3 nucleotides: TGTGCCAGCAGTTTTCTCTTCGGGACAGGGACGGGGCAGTACTTC. Translated, it gives CASSFLFGTGTGQYF.

This clonotype was found many times. V and J are TRBV6-5 and TRBJ2-5; 11 bases match TRBD2. The junction had 2 bases not matched to a gene; V was cut back by 7 bases and J by 1 base. Germline assignment: CDR1 MNHEY and CDR2 SVGAGI. The CDR3 is 14 residues long. The CDR3 DNA follows: TGTGCCAGCAAAACTAGCGGGGGCCAAGAGACCCAGTACTTC. Residues: CASKTSGGQETQYF.

The V gene is TRBV5-1, the J gene TRBJ1-1; no firm D call. CDR1 SGHRS and CDR2 YFSETQ come from the germline V gene. There are 14 residues in the CDR3. Trimming pared 0 bases from V and 4 bases from J, leaving 10 bases between. CDR3 loop: CASSLGFIGTEAFF. The DNA of the CDR3 is TGCGCCAGCAGCTTGGGATTCATAGGCACTGAAGCTTTCTTT.

This clonotype has only a few counts. The chain recombines TRBV12-3 or TRBV12-4 with TRBJ2-5; a possible D gene is TRBD1 (6 bases). The CDR3 extends over 17 amino acids. V was shortened by 3 bases and J by 1 base, with 18 bases between the two germline ends. The chain's CDR3 is CASSFRSERGIQETQYF. The CDR3 nucleotides are TGTGCCAGCAGTTTCCGGTCGGAGAGGGGGATCCAAGAGACCCAGTACTTC.

This clonotype was counted many times. The V gene is TRBV6-1, the J gene TRBJ1-1, with a weak D call TRBD1 (5 bases). Between the trimmed V and J ends, which lost 2 bases and 5 bases, there was a span of 15 bases. This CDR3 contains 15 residues. The germline gives CDR1 MNHNS, CDR2 SASEGT. The CDR3: CASSELGDLKTEAFF. In DNA, the CDR3 is TGTGCCAGCAGTGAACTAGGGGACCTTAAGACTGAAGCTTTCTTT.

Concerning this clonotype: Given the absence of the conserved phenylalanine or tryptophan at the CDR3 end, a read error is likely. The gene calls are TRBV20-1 and TRBJ2-5, with 9 bases lining up with TRBD1. The CDR3 contains 14 residues. Germline CDR1 and CDR2: DFQATT and SNEGSKA (reference sequence). J lost 2 bases, V lost 6 bases, and 7 bases had no gene match. This chain's CDR3 is CSAQTGGVQETQYL. The DNA for the CDR3 is TGCAGTGCGCAGACAGGGGGGGTTCAAGAGACCCAGTACCTC.